These T cell receptor beta chains were read from a single sample in a study of blood T cell repertoires in COVID-19. Profiled with immunoSEQ multiplex PCR; TCRdb holds only in-frame clones, not every one. The data show roughly 170,000 clones, around 80% seen once. Material for sequencing was peripheral blood. The receptor source for this set is a human donor in a cohort sampled during active COVID-19. Both conserved end residues are part of each CDR3. Each record gives: clone size, D gene, J gene, V gene, CDR3 DNA, CDR3 protein. A D gene is named only where the DNA matches it firmly. Clone size appears in some rows only: once, few, many, or a class for an expanded clone.

. . TRBJ2-1 TRBV11-2 TGTGCCAGCAGCTTAGAGCGGACAAGTGTCCATGAGCAGTTCTTC CASSLERTSVHEQFF
. . TRBJ1-5 TRBV7-8 TGTGCCAGCAGCTTTTCCCCGTCAGCCAGGTGGCAGCCCCAGCATTTT CASSFSPSARWQPQHF
. . TRBJ2-3 TRBV6-1 TGTGCCAGCAGTGAAATCGGGGGACCTAGCACAGATACGCAGTATTTT CASSEIGGPSTDTQYF
. . TRBJ1-5 TRBV5-4 TGTGCCAGCAGCTTCAACCGGGACATTAGCAAGCCCCAGCATTTT CASSFNRDISKPQHF
. . TRBJ1-2 TRBV20-1 TGCAGTGCTAGTTCCCCACTGGGGGGAAGGGTGTCTGGCTACACCTTC CSASSPLGGRVSGYTF
. TRBD1 TRBJ2-7 TRBV7-9 TGTGCCAGCAGGTCACAGGGGACGTCCTACGAGCAGTACTTC CASRSQGTSYEQYF
. TRBD2 TRBJ2-5 TRBV11-2 TGTGCCAGCAGCGCGGGGGGTCAAGAGACCCAGTACTTC CASSAGGQETQYF
. TRBD2 TRBJ2-3 TRBV19 TGTGCCAGTAGTAGTGGTTCTAGCGGGGCCTTAGATACGCAGTATTTT CASSSGSSGALDTQYF
. TRBD1 TRBJ1-1 TRBV5-1 TGCGCCAGCAGCTTGGTGACAGGGGGCAACACTGAAGCTTTCTTT CASSLVTGGNTEAFF
. . TRBJ1-4 TRBV12-5 TGTGCTAGTGGTGCCAGGGATGGGTCTAATGAAAAACTGTTTTTT CASGARDGSNEKLFF
. TRBD1 TRBJ1-4 TRBV6-5 TGTGCCAGCAGTCGGACAGGGCCTAATGAAAAACTGTTTTTT CASSRTGPNEKLFF
. . TRBJ1-1 TRBV25-1 TGTGCCAGCAGTTTAGGAGGGAACACTGAAGCTTTCTTT CASSLGGNTEAFF
. . TRBJ1-2 TRBV10-2 TGCGCCAGCAGTGACCCGGTCCCCACGGATGGCTACACCTTC CASSDPVPTDGYTF
once . TRBJ1-2 TRBV4-2 TGTGCCAGCAGCCAAGATCAGGCAGTCTATGGCTACACCTTC CASSQDQAVYGYTF
. . TRBJ2-5 TRBV5-8 TGTGCCAGCAGCTTGGCCAGACTACCCGGAGAGACCCAGTACTTC CASSLARLPGETQYF
once TRBD2 TRBJ2-1 TRBV18 TGTGCCAGCTCACCAAACCTTGGGGGGGTCACCCAGAGGTCGTTCTTC CASSPNLGGVTQRSFF
. TRBD1 TRBJ2-7 TRBV30 TGTGCCTGTGGGACAGGGGTGACGAGAGAGCAGTACTTC CACGTGVTREQYF
. TRBD1 TRBJ1-3 TRBV12-3/TRBV12-4 TGTGCCAGCAGCCCGGGACAGCGAAACACCATATATTTT CASSPGQRNTIYF
once TRBD1 TRBJ2-7 TRBV5-4 TGTGCCAGCAGCAGGGAAGGTGACAGGGGGCTCAGGGAGCAGTACTTC CASSREGDRGLREQYF
. . TRBJ1-6 TRBV19 TGTGCCACGGCCGGGCAGGGATTAAATTCACCCCTCCACTTT CATAGQGLNSPLHF
. . TRBJ2-5 TRBV7-9 TGTGCCAGCAGCTTAGGGCAGGGGGAGACCCAGTACTTC CASSLGQGETQYF
. . TRBJ1-2 TRBV5-1 TGCGCCAGCAGTCCCCTAGTGCAGGGGCACTATGGCTACACCTTC CASSPLVQGHYGYTF
once . TRBJ2-7 TRBV6-5 TGTGCCAGCACTTCGACAGGGACTTACGAGCAGTACTTC CASTSTGTYEQYF
. . TRBJ2-7 TRBV5-3 TGTGCCAGAAGCCCCAGGGCCTCCTACGAGCAGTACTTC CARSPRASYEQYF
. . TRBJ1-5 TRBV5-1 TGCGCCAGCAGCTTGGGCAGTGACAATCAGCCCCAGCATTTT CASSLGSDNQPQHF
. . TRBJ1-5 TRBV19 TGTGCCAGTAGTATTCAGGGAACAGGGCAAGGGAATCAGCCCCAGCATTTT CASSIQGTGQGNQPQHF
. . TRBJ2-7 TRBV5-1 TGCGCCAGCAGCGTTAGGGGGTTCACCCTGGACGAGCAGTACTTC CASSVRGFTLDEQYF
. . TRBJ1-1 TRBV7-2 TGTGCCAGCAGCATCCTCGGGATGGGTACTGAAGCTTTCTTT CASSILGMGTEAFF
. . TRBJ1-2 TRBV11-2 TGTGCCAGCAGCCTAGGGGAGAGGAGTGGCTACACCTTC CASSLGERSGYTF
. TRBD1 TRBJ1-1 TRBV5-4 TGTGCCAGCAGCCCAGGGACAGAGAACACTGAAGCTTTCTTT CASSPGTENTEAFF
. TRBD2 TRBJ2-7 TRBV6-6 TGTGCCAGCTCTTACCGGACTAGCGACGACGAGCAGTACTTC CASSYRTSDDEQYF
. TRBD1 TRBJ1-2 TRBV5-1 TGCGCCAGCAGCTTGTATAAGGGGGCGAATGGCTACACCTTC CASSLYKGANGYTF
few . TRBJ2-1 TRBV5-1 TGCGCCAGCAGCTTCTGGGGGGATGAGCAGTTCTTC CASSFWGDEQFF
. . TRBJ2-1 TRBV5-6 TGTGCCAGCAGCTTGGTTTCGGGTTTTTCCTACAATGAGCAGTTCTTC CASSLVSGFSYNEQFF
. TRBD1 TRBJ2-1 TRBV13 TGTGCCAGCAGCTTTGGGTCGGACAGGGTTAACAATGAGCAGTTCTTC CASSFGSDRVNNEQFF
. TRBD1 TRBJ2-7 TRBV4-1 TGCGCCAGCAGCCAACCTTTCGGGGGACAGGCATACGAGCAGTACTTC CASSQPFGGQAYEQYF
. . TRBJ2-3 TRBV12-3/TRBV12-4 TGTGCCAGCAGTCGCACAACAGATACGCAGTATTTT CASSRTTDTQYF
. . TRBJ2-1 TRBV11-3 TGTGCCAGCAGTCTTACCGTAATAGGGGGTGGGAATGAGCAGTTCTTC CASSLTVIGGGNEQFF
. TRBD1 TRBJ2-7 TRBV11-1 TGTGCCAGCAGCCACGAAGGAGGACAGGGGGCGCTTGAGCAGTACTTC CASSHEGGQGALEQYF
. TRBD1 TRBJ1-6 TRBV5-1 TGCGCCAGCAGGGGGGGACAGGAGAATTCACCCCTCCACTTT CASRGGQENSPLHF
. . TRBJ1-1 TRBV5-1 TGCGCCAGCAGCTGGGAGACGATGAACACTGAAGCTTTCTTT CASSWETMNTEAFF
. . TRBJ1-1 TRBV2 TGTGCCAGCAACCCCCCCGGGGACACTGAAGCTTTCTTT CASNPPGDTEAFF
. TRBD2 TRBJ2-3 TRBV4-1 TGCGCCAGCAGCCAAGATCCCAGCGGGGGGGAGACAGATACGCAGTATTTT CASSQDPSGGETDTQYF
. TRBD1 TRBJ1-2 TRBV2 TGTGCCAGCAGATACCCCCAACAGGGGTTCTATGGCTACACCTTC CASRYPQQGFYGYTF
. TRBD1 TRBJ2-7 TRBV4-1 TGCGCCAGCAGCCCCACTCGGGGACAGGGGTTATACGAGCAGTACTTC CASSPTRGQGLYEQYF
. TRBD1 TRBJ2-7 TRBV5-5 TGTGCCAGCAGCTTGACAGGGGAAGAGCAGTACTTC CASSLTGEEQYF
. TRBD2 TRBJ2-1 TRBV11-3 TGTGCCAGCAGCAGGACTAGCGGGTCAAATGAGCAGTTCTTC CASSRTSGSNEQFF
. . TRBJ1-1 TRBV27 TGTGCCAGTTCCTCCAGGGGGAACACTGAAGCTTTCTTT CASSSRGNTEAFF
. . TRBJ1-1 TRBV3-1/TRBV3-2 TGTGCCAGCAGCCAAGGTAGGGGAGGGACTGAAGCTTTCTTT CASSQGRGGTEAFF